One sample yielded the 14 T cell receptor beta chains listed below, sequenced in a study of cytomegalovirus exposure and HLA in healthy donors (dated by TCRdb to the late 2010s). The library was generated by the immunoSEQ multiplex PCR assay. For the multiplex PCR, a mixture combining 60 forward primers for TCR Vbeta segments and 13 reverse primers for TCR Jbeta segments was used. Here the immuneACCESS table is served through TCRdb, limited to in-frame sequences with V and J called. Missing clones are a known gap in these copies; in checked studies unresolved V genes cover under half, and the rest lacks a known reason. For this sample there are 55,000 to 65,000 clones; 85% appear just once. The ten largest clones add up to about 10% of the sample. The material sequenced was PBMCs. Receptor source: a female donor in good health and CMV-seronegative.

The CDR3: CAWRQDGYEQYF. The CDR3 DNA follows: TGTGCCTGGAGACAGGACGGCTACGAGCAGTACTTC. The rearrangement links TRBV30 to TRBJ2-5; D is perhaps TRBD1 (5 bases). The J call could be wrong; TRBJ2-7 is a better fit for the DNA end. Germline loops: CDR1 GTSNPN, CDR2 SVGIG (reference sequence). This CDR3 is built from 12 residues.

The J gene is TRBJ1-1, the V gene TRBV7-9; tentative D call: TRBD1 (5 bases). V dropped 7 bases and J dropped 0 bases, with 18 bases sitting between them. Looked up from germline, CDR1 is SEHNR and CDR2 is FQNEAQ (reference sequence). The CDR3 sequence is 16 residues long. The CDR3 DNA is TGTGCCAGCAACCTTCCAAAGGGGTACATGAACACTGAAGCTTTCTTT. It specifies CASNLPKGYMNTEAFF.

The genes are TRBV19 and TRBJ2-7, with D possibly being TRBD1 (5 bases). Trimming shortened V by 4 bases and J by 4 bases, and 14 bases separated the two germline ends. In germline, CDR1 is LNHDA, CDR2 SQIVND (reference sequence). This CDR3 comprises 14 residues. CDR3 sequence: CASSTQGSGYEQYF. CDR3 nucleotide sequence: TGTGCCAGTAGTACCCAGGGTTCGGGTTACGAGCAGTACTTC. Full variable domain (outside the CDR3, taken from reference TRBV19 and TRBJ2-7): DGGITQSPKYLFRKEGQNVTLSCEQNLNHDAMYWYRQDPGQGLRLIYYSQIVNDFQKGDIAEGYSVSREKKESFPLTVTSAQKNPTAFYLCASSTQGSGYEQYFGPGTRLTVT.

This chain links TRBV27 with TRBJ2-2; D is unresolved. Trimming removed 2 bases from V and 6 bases from J, with 7 bases in between. The V gene's germline CDR1 is MNHEY and CDR2 SMNVEV (reference sequence). The CDR3 loop spans 13 amino acids. The CDR3 sequence is CASSLVASGELFF. DNA for the CDR3: TGTGCCAGCAGTTTAGTGGCCTCCGGGGAGCTGTTTTTT.

The rearrangement links TRBV28 to TRBJ2-7; tentatively, D is TRBD2 (6 bases). Germline V gene lookup returns CDR1 MDHEN and CDR2 SYDVKM. V lost 2 bases and J 2 bases, leaving 13 bases between the germline ends. The CDR3 length is 15 residues. The CDR3 DNA reads as TGTGCCAGCAGTTTACTGGGGGGAGCCCCCTACGAGCAGTACTTC. Its translation is CASSLLGGAPYEQYF.

The rearrangement joins TRBV10-3 to TRBJ2-3, with D maybe TRBD2 (7 bases). This CDR3 spans 15 amino acids. The germline gives CDR1 ENHRY, CDR2 SYGVKD. The germline V and J ends were trimmed by 8 bases and 5 bases, with 20 bases remaining between them. DNA of the CDR3: TGTGCCATCGGTGGGGGGGGGAGGGGGAAAGATACGCAGTATTTT. Amino acid sequence: CAIGGGGRGKDTQYF.

The chain has TRBV27 and TRBJ1-4, with a tentative D call TRBD1 (6 bases). Germline-derived CDR1 and CDR2 are MNHEY and SMNVEV (reference sequence). V was cut by 2 bases and J by 6 bases, with 10 bases left in between. The CDR3 extends over 14 amino acids. CDR3 sequence reads: CASSLVQGDEKLFF. The CDR3 region has the DNA TGTGCCAGCAGTTTAGTACAGGGTGATGAAAAACTGTTTTTT.

This rearrangement joins TRBV10-3 to TRBJ1-1; TRBD1 aligns across 7 bases. The J segment lost 7 bases and the V segment lost 3 bases, leaving 5 bases of the junction unmatched. In germline, CDR1 is ENHRY, CDR2 SYGVKD. CDR3 length: 13 amino acids. CDR3 region: CAISETGADEAFF. The CDR3 nucleotides read TGTGCCATCAGTGAAACAGGGGCGGATGAAGCTTTCTTT.

The chain links TRBV5-4 to TRBJ1-3; TRBD1 aligns across 8 bases. The CDR3 covers 16 residues. Germline V lookup: CDR1 SGHNT, CDR2 YYREEE (reference sequence). V trimming: 2 bases; J trimming: 7 bases; junction bases outside the gene matches: 11. For the CDR3, the DNA is TGTGCCAGCAGCTTACAGGGGGGAGGCGTACCTAACACCATATATTTT. It is translated as CASSLQGGGVPNTIYF.

This chain connects TRBV9 to TRBJ2-7; 13 bases are a match to TRBD2. The length of the CDR3 is 14 residues. V dropped 1 base and J dropped 7; count of bases not matched to a gene: 2. Germline V CDR1 and CDR2: SGDLS, YYNGEE. The CDR3 here is CASSVRLAGGEQYF. In nucleotides, the CDR3 is TGTGCCAGCAGCGTACGACTAGCGGGAGGTGAGCAGTACTTC.

This sequence joins TRBV6-6 and TRBJ1-5; no definite D call. The V and J ends lost 7 bases and 2 bases respectively, with 15 bases between them. Germline assignment: CDR1 MNHNY and CDR2 SVGAGI (reference sequence). This CDR3 spans 15 amino acids. CDR3 residues: CASISGVAGNQPQHF. For the CDR3, the DNA is TGTGCCAGCATAAGCGGTGTCGCGGGCAATCAGCCCCAGCATTTT.

This clone was observed a few times. The chain has TRBV7-9 and TRBJ2-3; TRBD2 matches 9 bases. The CDR3 sequence is 15 residues long. Germline V gene lookup returns CDR1 SEHNR and CDR2 FQNEAQ (reference sequence). V shed 5 bases and J 4 bases; nucleotides not matched to a gene: 7. The CDR3 nucleotides are TGTGCCAGCAGCCCGGTTAGCGGGAGTTCAGATACGCAGTATTTT. It yields the protein CASSPVSGSSDTQYF.

The chain links TRBV27 to TRBJ1-2; the D gene is possibly TRBD1 (5 bases). This CDR3 has 14 amino acids. V was clipped by 5 bases and J by 7 bases, with 17 bases between them. Germline V CDR1 and CDR2: MNHEY, SMNVEV (reference sequence). This CDR3 reads CASSLSSGDGGYTF. In DNA, the CDR3 is TGTGCCAGCAGTCTCAGCTCGGGGGATGGTGGCTACACCTTC.

This rearrangement joins TRBV7-9 to TRBJ2-3; 8 bases fit TRBD1. Germline CDR1 and CDR2: SEHNR and FQNEAQ (reference sequence). Unmatched junction bases numbered 11, after V lost 0 bases and J lost 3 bases. CDR3 length: 18 residues. CDR3 sequence (DNA): TGTGCCAGCAGCTTAGCCCCGGACAGGGTATTAGTGACAGATACGCAGTATTTT. Its protein is CASSLAPDRVLVTDTQYF.